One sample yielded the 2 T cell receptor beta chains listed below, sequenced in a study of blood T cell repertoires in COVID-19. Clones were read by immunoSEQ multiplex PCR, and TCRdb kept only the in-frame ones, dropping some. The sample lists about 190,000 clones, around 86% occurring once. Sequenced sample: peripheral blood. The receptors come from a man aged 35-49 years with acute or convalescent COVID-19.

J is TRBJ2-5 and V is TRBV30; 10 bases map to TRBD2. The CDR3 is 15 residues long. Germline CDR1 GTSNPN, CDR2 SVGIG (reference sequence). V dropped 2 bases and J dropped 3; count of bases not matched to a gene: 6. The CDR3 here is CAWSLGTSAKETQYF. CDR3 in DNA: TGTGCCTGGAGTCTGGGGACTAGCGCGAAAGAGACCCAGTACTTC.

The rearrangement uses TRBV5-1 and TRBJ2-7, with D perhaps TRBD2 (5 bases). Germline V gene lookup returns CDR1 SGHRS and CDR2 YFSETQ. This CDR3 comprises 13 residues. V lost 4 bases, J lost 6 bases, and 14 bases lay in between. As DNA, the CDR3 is TGCGCCAGCAGCGTGTCGACTATTACCGAGCAGTACTTC. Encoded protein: CASSVSTITEQYF. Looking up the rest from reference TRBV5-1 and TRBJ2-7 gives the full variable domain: KAGVTQTPRYLIKTRGQQVTLSCSPISGHRSVSWYQQTPGQGLQFLFEYFSETQRNKGNFPGRFSGRQFSNSRSEMNVSTLELGDSALYLCASSVSTITEQYFGPGTRLTVT.